The 29 T cell receptor beta chains in this list originate from one sample, sequenced in a study of CD8 T cells in ankylosing spondylitis. Each CDR3 protein gets one entry after TCRdb re-called the 5' RACE reads with MiXCR. This table has around 390,000 distinct CDR3 sequences, 20% to 25% appearing once. What these receptors recognize is not known. Study-wide results and limits: Seemingly characteristic of ankylosing spondylitis blood was a TCR beta motif consisting of eight highly homologous variants.

The sample consisted of blood, either unsorted or a sorted T cell fraction (not recorded which). The receptors shown here come from a male donor with ankylosing spondylitis.

The genes are TRBV12-3 or TRBV12-4 and TRBJ1-6; D call uncertain. V was shortened by 2 bases and J by 14 bases, with 13 bases between the two germline ends. The CDR3 is made up of 13 amino acids. CDR3 bases: TGTGCCAGCAGTTTACCCCCCCGTGGTGCCCTCCACTTT. Amino acid sequence: CASSLPPRGALHF.

The chain links TRBV15 to TRBJ1-2, with 9 positions matching TRBD1. Germline loops: CDR1 LNHNV, CDR2 YYDKDF (reference sequence). The ends lost 5 bases at V and 5 bases at J; junction bases unmatched: 6. This CDR3 has 14 residues. CDR3 loop: CATSQGTGPYGYTF. DNA of the CDR3: TGTGCCACCAGCCAAGGGACAGGGCCTTATGGCTACACCTTC.

The genes are TRBV20-1 and TRBJ2-1; 8 bases match TRBD2. Germline assignment: CDR1 DFQATT and CDR2 SNEGSKA (reference sequence). The CDR3 has 14 residues. V dropped 2 bases and J dropped 5; count of bases not matched to a gene: 5. CDR3 sequence (DNA): TGCAGTGCTAGACGCGGGACTAGTGACAATGAGCAGTTCTTC. Its protein product is CSARRGTSDNEQFF.

The V call is TRBV5-1, the J call TRBJ1-2; TRBD1 might be the D (6 bases). Germline assignment: CDR1 SGHRS and CDR2 YFSETQ. The CDR3 has 14 residues. Deletions cut 5 bases from V and 8 bases from J, with 19 bases between. The CDR3 sequence is CASSFGTAGAGYTF. CDR3 sequence (DNA): TGCGCCAGCAGTTTCGGGACGGCAGGGGCCGGCTACACCTTC.

This sequence joins TRBV20-1 and TRBJ2-7; maybe TRBD2 (6 bases). CDR1 and CDR2 (germline): DFQATT, SNEGSKA (reference sequence). The CDR3 runs to 15 residues. Trimming took 5 bases from V and 3 from J, leaving 20 bases between them. The CDR3: CSAWGRWFGGYEQYF. The CDR3 region has the DNA TGCAGTGCTTGGGGACGATGGTTCGGGGGCTACGAGCAGTACTTC.

This clonotype showed up just a few times. V gene TRBV12-3 or TRBV12-4 combines with J gene TRBJ2-1; unclear D gene. The CDR3 sequence is 15 residues long. V dropped 1 base and J dropped 1 base, with 8 bases sitting between them. The CDR3 region has the DNA TGTGCCAGCAGTTTAGGGTCCCGATCCTACAATGAGCAGTTCTTC. This gives the protein CASSLGSRSYNEQFF.

This chain uses TRBV7-2 with TRBJ2-3; TRBD2 is a possible D gene (5 bases). The CDR3 loop spans 16 amino acids. The V end lost 5 bases, the J end lost 0 bases, and 15 bases lay between the germline ends. Looked up from germline, CDR1 is SGHTA and CDR2 is FQGNSA. CDR3 protein: CASSLSVRTSTDTQYF. In DNA, the CDR3 is TGTGCCAGCAGCCTATCCGTACGGACTAGCACAGATACGCAGTATTTT.

A few counts support this clonotype. The gene calls are TRBV9 and TRBJ2-1; TRBD1 might be the D (6 bases). Germline V gene data show CDR1 as SGDLS and CDR2 as YYNGEE. CDR3 length: 15 amino acids. V was pared by 0 bases and J by 6 bases, with 13 bases between. CDR3 sequence reads: CASSVVLGGVNEQFF. The DNA of the CDR3 is TGTGCCAGCAGCGTAGTCCTAGGGGGTGTCAATGAGCAGTTCTTC.

The genes are TRBV6-5 and TRBJ2-1; tentatively, D is TRBD2 (6 bases). The V end was cut by 4 bases, the J end by 10 bases, with 20 bases between. CDR1 and CDR2 (germline): MNHEY, SVGAGI. The CDR3 consists of 15 residues. CDR3 DNA sequence: TGTGCCAGCAGTTCCTACCTTATTGGGACTGGGGAGCAGTTCTTC. Encoded protein: CASSSYLIGTGEQFF.

The V call is TRBV3-1, the J call TRBJ2-5; 12 bases line up with TRBD2. V lost 4 bases, J lost 5 bases, and 8 bases stayed unmatched. The CDR3 spans 16 residues. The V gene's germline CDR1 is LGHDT and CDR2 YNNKEL (reference sequence). CDR3 protein: CASSPLTSGSTETQYF. As DNA, the CDR3 is TGTGCCAGCAGCCCCTTGACTAGCGGGAGTACTGAGACCCAGTACTTC.

This chain connects TRBV4-2 to TRBJ2-6, with D hard to call. The germline V gene has CDR1 LGHNA and CDR2 YNFKEQ. V was cut by 0 bases and J by 10 bases, with 7 bases left in between. The CDR3 is 13 amino acids. In nucleotides, the CDR3 is TGTGCCAGCAGCCAAGATCTGAAAAACGTCCTGACTTTC. Amino acids: CASSQDLKNVLTF.

V gene TRBV27 combines with J gene TRBJ2-3; perhaps TRBD2 as D (5 bases). The V end lost 10 bases, the J end lost 6 bases, and 17 bases lay between the germline ends. In germline, CDR1 is MNHEY, CDR2 SMNVEV (reference sequence). The CDR3 loop spans 13 amino acids. The CDR3 reads CATEGPASDTQYF. CDR3 coding DNA: TGTGCCACCGAGGGTCCCGCGTCGGATACGCAGTATTTT.

The chain has TRBV7-2 and TRBJ2-3; 7 nucleotides agree with TRBD2. This CDR3 spans 15 amino acids. V gave up 5 bases and J gave up 4 bases; unmatched junction bases: 9. Germline CDR1 is SGHTA and CDR2 is FQGNSA. CDR3 nucleotides: TGTGCCAGCAGCCCCGCTGGTGCGGGGGCAGATACGCAGTATTTT. It yields the protein CASSPAGAGADTQYF.

The V and J genes are TRBV20-1 and TRBJ1-5, with TRBD1 as a possible D gene (6 bases). V was pared by 6 bases and J by 6 bases, with 15 bases between. This CDR3 is built from 13 residues. Germline CDR1 is DFQATT and CDR2 is SNEGSKA (reference sequence). CDR3 amino acids: CSASPTGSQPQHF. The CDR3 bases are TGCAGTGCGAGCCCGACAGGTTCTCAGCCCCAGCATTTT.

The V and J genes are TRBV5-5 and TRBJ1-1; the D gene is possibly TRBD1 (6 bases). The CDR3 has 16 residues. Trimming pared 4 bases from V and 1 base from J, leaving 17 bases between. Germline CDR1 reads SGHKS; CDR2 reads YYEKEE (reference sequence). CDR3 nucleotide sequence: TGTGCCAGCAGCAGATCCGTAGGACAGCAGAACACTGAAGCTTTCTTT. Translating gives CASSRSVGQQNTEAFF.

V gene TRBV7-6 combines with J gene TRBJ2-7, with D possibly being TRBD1 (7 bases). This CDR3 comprises 15 residues. From germline, CDR1 is SGHVS and CDR2 FNYEAQ. The V end was cut by 2 bases, the J end by 3 bases, with 14 bases between. In nucleotides, the CDR3 is TGTGCCAGCAGCTTACAGGGGGGCCCCCACTACGAGCAGTACTTC. Its translation is CASSLQGGPHYEQYF. Filled out from reference TRBV7-6 and TRBJ2-7, the complete variable domain reads GAGVSQSPRYKVTKRGQDVALRCDPISGHVSLYWYRQALGQGPEFLTYFNYEAQQDKSGLPNDRFSAERPEGSISTLTIQRTEQRDSAMYRCASSLQGGPHYEQYFGPGTRLTVT.

The sample holds a few counts of this clonotype. The chain uses TRBV7-2 and TRBJ2-5; D gene unclear. The CDR3 is 15 residues long. V lost 0 bases to trimming and J lost 1 base, with 9 bases between them. Germline V CDR1 and CDR2: SGHTA, FQGNSA. The CDR3 DNA reads TGTGCCAGCAGCTTAGCTAGTTCTATCCAAGAGACCCAGTACTTC. Translated: CASSLASSIQETQYF.

This clonotype appeared many times. The junction departs from germline at one end; a sequencing error may be responsible. The rearrangement uses TRBV5-5 and TRBJ2-7, with D possibly matching TRBD1 (6 bases). The CDR3 runs to 12 residues. The germline V gene encodes CDR1 SGHKS and CDR2 YYEKEE (reference sequence). CDR3 sequence: CASSLLGRGPYF. CDR3 bases: TGTGCCAGCAGCTTGTTGGGCAGGGGACCCTATTTC.

The genes are TRBV11-2 and TRBJ2-5; D is uncertain. The V gene lost 4 bases and the J gene lost 3 bases, with 9 bases spanning the gap. The CDR3 runs to 13 residues. Germline CDR1 is SGHAT and CDR2 is FQNNGV. The CDR3 is CASSSTLEETQYF. The CDR3 DNA follows: TGTGCCAGCAGCTCAACTTTGGAAGAGACCCAGTACTTC.

This clonotype was seen only a few times. The gene calls are TRBV12-3 or TRBV12-4 and TRBJ1-1; D not resolved. Trimming stripped 5 bases from V and 0 bases from J, with 10 bases between. This CDR3 is 14 amino acids long. The CDR3: CASSPSVMNTEAFF. CDR3 DNA: TGTGCCAGCAGTCCAAGCGTAATGAACACTGAAGCTTTCTTT.

This clonotype was detected only a few times. V and J are TRBV5-1 and TRBJ1-3; TRBD1 matches 7 bases. Germline CDR1 SGHRS, CDR2 YFSETQ. There are 15 residues in the CDR3. V lost 0 bases, J lost 4 bases, and 4 bases stayed unmatched. CDR3 nucleotide sequence: TGCGCCAGCAGCTTGGATGGGGACAGCGGAAACACCATATATTTT. Protein: CASSLDGDSGNTIYF.

This chain joins TRBV28 and TRBJ2-5, with D tentatively TRBD2 (8 bases). Between the trimmed V and J ends, which lost 3 bases and 6 bases, there was a span of 14 bases. The CDR3 spans 14 residues. Germline V gene sequence: CDR1 MDHEN, CDR2 SYDVKM. CDR3 sequence reads: CASSFNGRGQTQYF. CDR3 sequence (DNA): TGTGCCAGCAGTTTTAACGGGAGGGGGCAGACCCAGTACTTC.

This clonotype was detected only a few times. The rearrangement links TRBV7-2 to TRBJ1-2, with 7 bases lining up with TRBD1. With V trimmed by 5 bases and J by 7 bases, 4 bases remained unmatched. Germline loops: CDR1 SGHTA, CDR2 FQGNSA. CDR3 length: 12 amino acids. Here the CDR3 DNA reads TGTGCCAGCAGCCCACGACAGGGTGGCTACACCTTC. Amino acid sequence: CASSPRQGGYTF.

The rearrangement uses TRBV7-9 and TRBJ2-7; the match to TRBD2 covers 8 bases. Germline values: CDR1 SEHNR, CDR2 FQNEAQ (reference sequence). The CDR3 length is 17 residues. With 0 bases clipped from V and 2 bases from J, the junction kept 9 bases outside the gene matches. For the CDR3, the DNA is TGTGCCAGCAGCTTAGCGGATGTAGCGGGGTCGGCCTACGAGCAGTACTTC. Translation: CASSLADVAGSAYEQYF.

This clonotype appeared a few times. This chain joins TRBV7-9 and TRBJ1-2; 7 positions agree with TRBD1. V gave up 5 bases and J gave up 2 bases; unmatched junction bases: 8. Germline V gene data show CDR1 as SEHNR and CDR2 as FQNEAQ (reference sequence). This CDR3 has 15 residues. The CDR3 DNA reads as TGTGCCAGCAGCACCCGCGGACAGGCGAACTATGGCTACACCTTC. Protein sequence: CASSTRGQANYGYTF. Together with reference TRBV7-9 and TRBJ1-2, the CDR3 gives the full variable domain: DTGVSQNPRHKITKRGQNVTFRCDPISEHNRLYWYRQTLGQGPEFLTYFQNEAQLEKSRLLSDRFSAERPKGSFSTLEIQRTEQGDSAMYLCASSTRGQANYGYTFGSGTRLTVV.

This clonotype turned up a few times. The CDR3 DNA is TGTGCCAGCAGCTTAGCTCGGACAGGGTGGGAGCAGTACTTC. Protein: CASSLARTGWEQYF. The chain carries TRBV11-2 and TRBJ2-7; 8 nucleotides match TRBD1. Germline CDR1 is SGHAT and CDR2 is FQNNGV. Germline trimming cut 1 base from V and 7 bases from J; bases unmatched to any gene: 6. This CDR3 has 14 residues.

The V gene is TRBV18, the J gene TRBJ2-1; weak D call: TRBD1 (5 bases). V dropped 2 bases and J dropped 5 bases, with 19 bases sitting between them. CDR1 KGHSH and CDR2 LQKENI come from the germline V gene. The CDR3 sequence is 17 residues long. The CDR3 loop reads CASSPERGGHGNNEQFF. DNA of the CDR3: TGTGCCAGCTCACCAGAGAGAGGCGGACATGGGAACAATGAGCAGTTCTTC.

The rearrangement uses TRBV5-1 and TRBJ2-2; TRBD1 matches at 7 bases. After removal of 4 bases from V and 5 bases from J, the junction contained 8 bases not matched to a gene. The germline CDR1 and CDR2 sequences are SGHRS and YFSETQ. CDR3 length: 15 residues. The CDR3 here is CASSQGQTRTGELFF. Written as DNA, the CDR3 is TGCGCCAGCAGCCAGGGACAGACCCGGACCGGGGAGCTGTTTTTT.

This chain links TRBV29-1 with TRBJ2-3; no definite D call. Trimming removed 3 bases from V and 5 bases from J, with 6 bases in between. CDR1 SQVTM and CDR2 ANQGSEA come from the germline V gene. CDR3 length: 11 residues. The CDR3 sequence is CSVEFLDTQYF. For the CDR3, the DNA is TGCAGCGTTGAGTTCTTAGATACGCAGTATTTT.